The rows below give T cell receptor beta chains drawn from one sample of a study of T cell repertoires in cytomegalovirus infection. TCRdb fed the reads into MiXCR, producing one record per CDR3 protein. The sample has 40,000 to 55,000 distinct CDR3 sequences, about 20% seen once. No antigen is known for these receptors. Sample: CD8+ T cells from cultured PBMCs, taken from culture after CMV antigen stimulation. Receptors originate from a human donor in good health (CMV status not recorded). Some clones in this sample may be carry-over from other donors' samples. Both conserved end residues are part of each CDR3. Each record gives: clone size, V gene, D gene, J gene, CDR3 protein, CDR3 DNA. D genes are given only for firm matches. A row's size may be missing; if present it is once, few, many or a size class.

clone_size: .
v_call: TRBV6-6
d_call: .
j_call: TRBJ1-1
cdr3_aa: CASSIQMNTEAFF
cdr3_nt: TGTGCCAGCAGTATACAGATGAACACTGAAGCTTTCTTT

clone_size: .
v_call: TRBV4-1
d_call: .
j_call: TRBJ1-2
cdr3_aa: CASSPTYDPMGYTF
cdr3_nt: TGCGCCAGCAGCCCCACGTATGATCCCATGGGCTACACCTTC

clone_size: .
v_call: TRBV27
d_call: .
j_call: TRBJ1-2
cdr3_aa: CASSYGSQGNGYTF
cdr3_nt: TGTGCCAGCAGTTATGGATCACAGGGTAATGGCTACACCTTC

clone_size: many
v_call: TRBV20-1
d_call: .
j_call: TRBJ2-3
cdr3_aa: CSEAATDTQYF
cdr3_nt: TGCAGTGAGGCGGCCACAGATACGCAGTATTTT

clone_size: few
v_call: TRBV7-2
d_call: TRBD2
j_call: TRBJ2-7
cdr3_aa: CASSPTSGIQYEQYF
cdr3_nt: TGTGCCAGCAGCCCGACTAGCGGGATCCAGTACGAGCAGTACTTC

clone_size: .
v_call: TRBV19
d_call: TRBD2
j_call: TRBJ2-5
cdr3_aa: CASSSIRGRREQVEETQYF
cdr3_nt: TGTGCCAGTAGTTCCATCCGGGGGAGGCGGGAGCAGGTCGAAGAGACCCAGTACTTC

clone_size: .
v_call: TRBV9
d_call: TRBD1
j_call: TRBJ2-1
cdr3_aa: CASSDPRDRVMNEQFF
cdr3_nt: TGTGCCAGCAGCGACCCCCGGGACAGGGTTATGAATGAGCAGTTCTTC

clone_size: few
v_call: TRBV5-6
d_call: TRBD2
j_call: TRBJ2-1
cdr3_aa: CASSLGTSGTEFF
cdr3_nt: TGTGCCAGCAGCTTGGGGACTAGCGGGACTGAGTTCTTC

clone_size: few
v_call: TRBV2
d_call: .
j_call: TRBJ2-1
cdr3_aa: CASTLLGPSNEQFF
cdr3_nt: TGTGCCAGTACACTGTTGGGACCAAGCAATGAGCAGTTCTTC

clone_size: .
v_call: TRBV27
d_call: TRBD2
j_call: TRBJ2-5
cdr3_aa: CASSILGLAGGRGTQYF
cdr3_nt: TGTGCCAGCAGTATTCTAGGACTAGCGGGGGGGCGTGGGACCCAGTACTTC

clone_size: .
v_call: TRBV6-6
d_call: .
j_call: TRBJ2-3
cdr3_aa: CASPNRGPTKDTDTQYF
cdr3_nt: TGTGCCAGCCCGAATCGAGGTCCCACCAAAGACACAGATACGCAGTATTTT

clone_size: few
v_call: TRBV20-1
d_call: .
j_call: TRBJ2-7
cdr3_aa: CSARPIVEYEQYF
cdr3_nt: TGCAGTGCTAGACCGATAGTAGAATACGAGCAGTACTTC

clone_size: once
v_call: TRBV7-6
d_call: TRBD1
j_call: TRBJ1-2
cdr3_aa: CASSYGQGDYGYTF
cdr3_nt: TGTGCCAGCAGCTACGGACAGGGAGACTATGGCTACACCTTC

clone_size: few
v_call: TRBV7-2
d_call: TRBD2
j_call: TRBJ2-1
cdr3_aa: CASSLRLAGSSYNEQFF
cdr3_nt: TGTGCCAGCAGCCTTCGACTAGCGGGGAGCTCCTACAATGAGCAGTTCTTC

clone_size: few
v_call: TRBV4-1
d_call: .
j_call: TRBJ2-3
cdr3_aa: CASSPRPERDTQYF
cdr3_nt: TGCGCCAGCAGCCCTCGGCCAGAACGGGATACGCAGTATTTT

clone_size: .
v_call: TRBV14
d_call: .
j_call: TRBJ2-3
cdr3_aa: CASSQPSTGGTDTQYF
cdr3_nt: TGTGCCAGCAGCCAACCGTCGACGGGAGGCACAGATACGCAGTATTTT

clone_size: .
v_call: TRBV20-1
d_call: TRBD2
j_call: TRBJ2-1
cdr3_aa: CSAIGLGGNEQFF
cdr3_nt: TGCAGTGCTATCGGACTAGGAGGCAATGAGCAGTTCTTC

clone_size: .
v_call: TRBV4-3
d_call: TRBD2
j_call: TRBJ2-7
cdr3_aa: CASSQEGSGRGLRRYEQYF
cdr3_nt: TGCGCCAGCAGCCAAGAGGGTAGCGGGAGGGGTCTACGACGTTACGAGCAGTACTTC

clone_size: few
v_call: TRBV7-2
d_call: .
j_call: TRBJ2-1
cdr3_aa: CASSLEGGDEQFF
cdr3_nt: TGTGCCAGCAGCTTAGAGGGTGGGGATGAGCAGTTCTTC

clone_size: few
v_call: TRBV7-6
d_call: .
j_call: TRBJ1-1
cdr3_aa: CASSPAGVNTEAFF
cdr3_nt: TGTGCCAGCAGCCCTGCGGGAGTGAACACTGAAGCTTTCTTT

clone_size: few
v_call: TRBV27
d_call: .
j_call: TRBJ2-3
cdr3_aa: CASSLNPARASTDTQYF
cdr3_nt: TGTGCCAGCAGTTTAAATCCCGCGAGGGCTAGCACAGATACGCAGTATTTT

clone_size: few
v_call: TRBV7-2
d_call: .
j_call: TRBJ2-5
cdr3_aa: CASSFKETQYF
cdr3_nt: TGTGCCAGCAGCTTCAAGGAGACCCAGTACTTC

clone_size: .
v_call: TRBV7-2
d_call: .
j_call: TRBJ2-7
cdr3_aa: CASSFPLGETSYEQYF
cdr3_nt: TGTGCCAGCAGCTTTCCCCTTGGGGAGACCTCCTACGAGCAGTACTTC

clone_size: .
v_call: TRBV7-8
d_call: TRBD2
j_call: TRBJ2-1
cdr3_aa: CASSLEETSAYNEQFF
cdr3_nt: TGTGCCAGCAGCTTAGAGGAGACTAGCGCCTACAATGAGCAGTTCTTC

clone_size: few
v_call: TRBV11-2
d_call: .
j_call: TRBJ2-1
cdr3_aa: CASSLGPPDSEYNEQFF
cdr3_nt: TGTGCCAGCAGCTTAGGACCTCCGGACTCCGAGTACAATGAGCAGTTCTTC

clone_size: few
v_call: TRBV12-3/TRBV12-4
d_call: .
j_call: TRBJ1-5
cdr3_aa: CASSPFVSNQPQHF
cdr3_nt: TGTGCCAGTAGTCCTTTCGTGAGCAATCAGCCCCAGCATTTT

clone_size: few
v_call: TRBV7-2
d_call: .
j_call: TRBJ1-4
cdr3_aa: CASSPSGSTYYFNEKLFF
cdr3_nt: TGTGCCAGCAGCCCCAGTGGGTCCACCTACTATTTTAATGAAAAACTGTTTTTT

clone_size: .
v_call: TRBV7-2
d_call: TRBD2
j_call: TRBJ2-2
cdr3_aa: CASSRPGLANTGELFF
cdr3_nt: TGTGCCAGCAGCCGACCGGGACTAGCAAACACCGGGGAGCTGTTTTTT

clone_size: .
v_call: TRBV12-3/TRBV12-4
d_call: .
j_call: TRBJ2-3
cdr3_aa: CASSFSRGADTQYF
cdr3_nt: TGTGCCAGCAGTTTTTCCAGGGGGGCAGATACGCAGTATTTT

clone_size: .
v_call: TRBV27
d_call: .
j_call: TRBJ2-7
cdr3_aa: CASSLGPEGEQYF
cdr3_nt: TGTGCCAGCAGTTTAGGGCCCGAAGGCGAGCAGTACTTC

clone_size: .
v_call: TRBV7-3
d_call: TRBD1
j_call: TRBJ2-3
cdr3_aa: CASSSTGLRDTQYF
cdr3_nt: TGTGCCAGCAGCTCGACAGGGTTGAGAGATACGCAGTATTTT

clone_size: .
v_call: TRBV7-2
d_call: .
j_call: TRBJ2-3
cdr3_aa: CASSLKATSTDTQYF
cdr3_nt: TGTGCCAGCAGCTTGAAAGCGACTAGCACAGATACGCAGTATTTT

clone_size: few
v_call: TRBV7-6
d_call: .
j_call: TRBJ1-6
cdr3_aa: CASSLERGGSYNSPLHF
cdr3_nt: TGTGCCAGCAGCTTGGAGCGGGGAGGGTCCTATAATTCACCCCTCCACTTT

clone_size: once
v_call: TRBV11-1
d_call: .
j_call: TRBJ2-5
cdr3_aa: CASSLAGGETQYF
cdr3_nt: TGTGCCAGCAGCTTAGCGGGAGGAGAGACCCAGTACTTC

clone_size: .
v_call: TRBV19
d_call: .
j_call: TRBJ2-1
cdr3_aa: CASSSPRELDNEQFF
cdr3_nt: TGTGCCAGTAGCTCCCCGAGAGAACTAGACAATGAGCAGTTCTTC

clone_size: .
v_call: TRBV7-9
d_call: .
j_call: TRBJ2-7
cdr3_aa: CASLLEGGAQEQYF
cdr3_nt: TGTGCTAGTTTACTCGAGGGGGGGGCACAAGAGCAGTACTTC

clone_size: many
v_call: TRBV7-8
d_call: .
j_call: TRBJ2-2
cdr3_aa: CASSLRMTGELFF
cdr3_nt: TGTGCCAGCAGCTTACGCATGACCGGGGAGCTGTTTTTT

clone_size: few
v_call: TRBV7-2
d_call: .
j_call: TRBJ2-2
cdr3_aa: CASSFPSAAGELFF
cdr3_nt: TGTGCCAGCAGCTTTCCTAGCGCGGCCGGGGAGCTGTTTTTT

clone_size: .
v_call: TRBV7-2
d_call: .
j_call: TRBJ2-1
cdr3_aa: CASSAAWDEQFF
cdr3_nt: TGTGCCAGCAGCGCCGCCTGGGATGAGCAGTTCTTC

clone_size: .
v_call: TRBV7-4
d_call: .
j_call: TRBJ1-5
cdr3_aa: CASSRTASQPQHF
cdr3_nt: TGTGCCAGCAGCAGGACAGCCAGTCAGCCCCAGCATTTT

clone_size: few
v_call: TRBV7-2
d_call: .
j_call: TRBJ2-1
cdr3_aa: CASSKDTEQFF
cdr3_nt: TGTGCCAGCAGCAAAGACACGGAGCAGTTCTTC

clone_size: few
v_call: TRBV9
d_call: TRBD2
j_call: TRBJ2-5
cdr3_aa: CASSDGGVQETQYF
cdr3_nt: TGTGCCAGCAGCGATGGGGGGGTCCAAGAGACCCAGTACTTC

clone_size: .
v_call: TRBV7-2
d_call: .
j_call: TRBJ1-2
cdr3_aa: CASSLEAPMWYGYTF
cdr3_nt: TGTGCCAGCAGCTTAGAGGCGCCCATGTGGTATGGCTACACCTTC

clone_size: few
v_call: TRBV6-2/TRBV6-3
d_call: TRBD1
j_call: TRBJ1-1
cdr3_aa: CASSLVWTGGGNTEAFF
cdr3_nt: TGTGCCAGCAGTCTCGTATGGACAGGGGGAGGGAACACTGAAGCTTTCTTT

clone_size: .
v_call: TRBV12-3/TRBV12-4
d_call: TRBD2
j_call: TRBJ2-2
cdr3_aa: CASRTSSGTNTGELFF
cdr3_nt: TGTGCCAGCAGAACTTCTAGCGGGACGAACACCGGGGAGCTGTTTTTT

clone_size: few
v_call: TRBV6-2/TRBV6-3
d_call: .
j_call: TRBJ2-7
cdr3_aa: CASRLPPSYEQYF
cdr3_nt: TGTGCCAGCAGACTCCCTCCCAGCTACGAGCAGTACTTC

clone_size: .
v_call: TRBV19
d_call: .
j_call: TRBJ1-1
cdr3_aa: CASSISMNTEAFF
cdr3_nt: TGTGCCAGTAGTATTTCCATGAACACTGAAGCTTTCTTT

clone_size: .
v_call: TRBV25-1
d_call: .
j_call: TRBJ1-1
cdr3_aa: CASSRGPNTEAFF
cdr3_nt: TGTGCCAGCAGTAGGGGACCGAACACTGAAGCTTTCTTT

clone_size: .
v_call: TRBV7-9
d_call: .
j_call: TRBJ2-2
cdr3_aa: CASSSHREWDTGELFF
cdr3_nt: TGTGCCAGCAGCTCGCACAGGGAATGGGACACCGGGGAGCTGTTTTTT

clone_size: .
v_call: TRBV7-8
d_call: .
j_call: TRBJ1-6
cdr3_aa: CASSSLDPFNSPLHF
cdr3_nt: TGTGCCAGCAGCTCCCTGGACCCGTTTAATTCACCCCTCCACTTT

clone_size: few
v_call: TRBV7-3
d_call: TRBD1
j_call: TRBJ2-3
cdr3_aa: CASSPNRGTQYF
cdr3_nt: TGTGCCAGCAGCCCTAACAGGGGTACGCAGTATTTT

clone_size: few
v_call: TRBV7-8
d_call: TRBD2
j_call: TRBJ2-1
cdr3_aa: CASSVSGFPYNEQFF
cdr3_nt: TGTGCCAGCAGCGTTAGCGGGTTCCCCTACAATGAGCAGTTCTTC

clone_size: few
v_call: TRBV7-9
d_call: .
j_call: TRBJ2-7
cdr3_aa: CASSLGPNLAYEQYF
cdr3_nt: TGTGCCAGCAGCTTGGGGCCTAACCTCGCCTACGAGCAGTACTTC

clone_size: few
v_call: TRBV28
d_call: .
j_call: TRBJ2-2
cdr3_aa: CASSLGGDNTGELFF
cdr3_nt: TGTGCCAGCAGTTTGGGCGGGGATAACACCGGGGAGCTGTTTTTT